Following are 21 T cell receptor beta chains from one sample sequenced in a study of cytomegalovirus exposure and HLA in healthy donors. The PCR had 60 Vbeta and 13 Jbeta primers. The data were produced by immunoSEQ multiplex PCR, yet TCRdb's version contains in-frame clones alone and is incomplete. The table records approximately 120,000 clones, under 85% of them present only once. The sample was PBMCs. These receptors were collected from a woman aged 40 to 50 in good health and CMV-seropositive.

This clone was detected a few times. The chain employs TRBV18 and TRBJ2-3, with D possibly being TRBD1 (5 bases). V dropped 3 bases and J dropped 0 bases, with 22 bases sitting between them. This CDR3 is 19 amino acids long. Germline CDR1 reads KGHSH; CDR2 reads LQKENI. CDR3 in amino acids: CASSPTARELPLSTDTQYF. CDR3 coding DNA: TGTGCCAGCTCACCGACGGCCAGGGAACTACCGCTCAGCACAGATACGCAGTATTTT.

The chain employs TRBV14 and TRBJ1-2, with 7 bases aligning to TRBD1. V lost 4 bases, J lost 8 bases, and 7 bases stayed unmatched. From germline, CDR1 is SGHDN and CDR2 FVKESK. The CDR3 runs 13 residues. CDR3 bases: TGTGCCAGCAGCCTAGGGACAGTCGTCGGCTACACCTTC. Its translation is CASSLGTVVGYTF.

This clone was found many times. This chain connects TRBV11-2 to TRBJ2-7; D possibly corresponds to TRBD1 (5 bases). V lost 5 bases, J lost 0 bases, and 11 bases lay in between. CDR3 length equals 14 residues. Germline values: CDR1 SGHAT, CDR2 FQNNGV. The CDR3 loop is CASSRDSRSYEQYF. The CDR3 bases are TGTGCCAGCAGCCGCGACAGCCGCTCCTACGAGCAGTACTTC.

In its sample, this clone was seen a few times. The chain links TRBV19 to TRBJ2-1; 13 nucleotides align to TRBD2. From germline, CDR1 is LNHDA and CDR2 SQIVND (reference sequence). This CDR3 comprises 14 residues. V was clipped by 6 bases and J by 6 bases; unmatched bases: 2. Here the CDR3 reads CASRLAGGPNEQFF. As DNA, the CDR3 is TGTGCCAGTAGACTAGCGGGAGGGCCCAATGAGCAGTTCTTC.

This chain links TRBV29-1 with TRBJ2-5; 7 positions agree with TRBD1. The J call may not be correct, given that the DNA end is closer to TRBJ2-7. The germline gives CDR1 SQVTM, CDR2 ANQGSEA. The CDR3 has 16 amino acids. CDR3 sequence: CSVEAAGGFGSYEQYF. The CDR3 nucleotides read TGCAGCGTTGAAGCTGCAGGGGGTTTCGGGTCCTACGAGCAGTACTTC.

This clone came up a few times. V and J are TRBV7-2 and TRBJ2-1; 9 positions agree with TRBD2. V lost 5 bases and J lost 5; bases outside the gene matches: 10. From germline, CDR1 is SGHTA and CDR2 FQGNSA. The CDR3 runs to 16 residues. As DNA, the CDR3 is TGTGCCAGCAGCCTAGAGATGACTAGCGGTAACAATGAGCAGTTCTTC. Protein product: CASSLEMTSGNNEQFF.

The chain has TRBV12-5 and TRBJ2-7; tentatively, D is TRBD2 (5 bases). The CDR3 totals 12 residues. Germline V gene data show CDR1 as LGHNT and CDR2 as FRNRAP. This chain's CDR3 is CAPEWRSLEQYF. Written as DNA, the CDR3 is TGTGCCCCCGAGTGGAGGTCCCTCGAGCAGTACTTC.

V and J are TRBV7-3 and TRBJ2-1; TRBD2 agrees at 10 bases. Trimming at V came to 0 bases and at J to 7 bases, leaving 6 bases not matched to a gene. The germline gives CDR1 SGHTA, CDR2 FQGTGA. This CDR3 contains 16 residues. This CDR3 reads CASSLTPSSGSNEQFF. The CDR3 DNA reads TGTGCCAGCAGCTTAACCCCGTCTAGCGGGAGTAATGAGCAGTTCTTC.

The chain carries TRBV4-2 and TRBJ1-4, with 7 nucleotides matching TRBD1. The CDR3 is 14 amino acids. CDR1 is LGHNA, CDR2 YNFKEQ, per germline. J gave up 7 bases and V 7 bases, and 9 bases lay outside the gene matches. CDR3 in amino acids: CASTERAGGEKLFF. The CDR3 coding sequence is TGTGCCAGCACAGAGCGGGCAGGGGGTGAAAAACTGTTTTTT.

The chain carries TRBV14 and TRBJ2-1, with a tentative D call TRBD1 (5 bases). The germline gives CDR1 SGHDN, CDR2 FVKESK. The CDR3 loop spans 13 amino acids. V lost 1 base, J lost 10 bases, and 11 bases lay in between. Here the CDR3 reads CASSQGGLLEQFF. In DNA, the CDR3 is TGTGCCAGCAGCCAAGGGGGCCTTCTGGAGCAGTTCTTC.

This clone was counted a few times. DNA for the CDR3: TGTGCCAGCAGTGAAAGGACAGGAGATGGCTACACCTTC. Protein sequence: CASSERTGDGYTF. The chain combines TRBV6-1 with TRBJ1-2, with TRBD1 matching over 7 bases. V was clipped by 2 bases and J by 6 bases; unmatched bases: 3. Germline assignment: CDR1 MNHNS and CDR2 SASEGT. There are 13 residues in the CDR3.

V usage is TRBV5-1 and J usage is TRBJ2-1; 8 bases fit TRBD1. Germline V CDR1 and CDR2: SGHRS, YFSETQ. V shed 0 bases, J shed 8 bases, and the junction held 7 bases outside the gene matches. The CDR3 sequence is 15 residues long. CDR3: CASSLEQGVFYEQFF. CDR3 DNA sequence: TGCGCCAGCAGCTTGGAACAGGGGGTGTTCTATGAGCAGTTCTTC.

The chain links TRBV5-1 to TRBJ2-1; 8 bases fit TRBD2. Germline loops: CDR1 SGHRS, CDR2 YFSETQ. J gave up 7 bases and V 0 bases, and 9 bases lay outside the gene matches. The CDR3 contains 16 residues. The CDR3 loop reads CASSLEGLARGNEQFF. CDR3 DNA: TGCGCCAGCAGCTTGGAAGGACTAGCCCGAGGGAATGAGCAGTTCTTC.

As DNA, the CDR3 is TGTGCCAGCACGTTCAGCTCCTACGAGCAGTACTTC. Translation gives CASTFSSYEQYF. V is TRBV2 and J is TRBJ2-7; D ambiguous. In germline, CDR1 is SNHLY, CDR2 FYNNEI. Deletions cut 7 bases from V and 0 bases from J, with 7 bases between. The CDR3 extends over 12 amino acids.

The rearrangement joins TRBV10-3 to TRBJ1-1; D gene ambiguous. Germline CDR1 and CDR2: ENHRY and SYGVKD. Trimming shortened V by 2 bases and J by 8 bases, and 6 bases separated the two germline ends. The CDR3 is 11 residues long. The CDR3 region is CAISENIEAFF. The DNA of the CDR3 is TGTGCCATCAGTGAGAACATAGAAGCTTTCTTT.

This clone showed up just once. This chain links TRBV19 with TRBJ1-5, with TRBD1 identical over 8 bases. The CDR3 covers 16 residues. The junction had 5 bases not matched to a gene; V was cut back by 3 bases and J by 1 base. In germline, CDR1 is LNHDA, CDR2 SQIVND (reference sequence). The CDR3 reads CASSMGGQVSNQPQHF. Written as DNA, the CDR3 is TGTGCCAGTAGTATGGGGGGACAGGTGAGCAATCAGCCCCAGCATTTT.

J is TRBJ2-2 and V is TRBV30; D might be TRBD2 (5 bases). V dropped 4 bases and J dropped 7 bases, with 10 bases sitting between them. The V gene's germline CDR1 is GTSNPN and CDR2 SVGIG (reference sequence). The CDR3 spans 12 residues. CDR3 residues: CAWTWESGELFF. The CDR3 DNA follows: TGTGCCTGGACGTGGGAGAGCGGGGAGCTGTTTTTT.

The gene calls are TRBV4-2 and TRBJ2-7, with TRBD1 identical over 9 bases. Looked up from germline, CDR1 is LGHNA and CDR2 is YNFKEQ. V lost 0 bases, J lost 6 bases, and 9 bases stayed unmatched. The CDR3 is 16 residues long. The CDR3 loop reads CASSQDMGQGLGEQYF. The CDR3 DNA is TGTGCCAGCAGCCAAGATATGGGACAGGGCCTTGGCGAGCAGTACTTC.

This clone was seen once. The chain is built from TRBV19 and TRBJ2-7, with TRBD2 identical over 15 bases. The J segment lost 4 bases and the V segment lost 4 bases, leaving 2 bases of the junction unmatched. Germline CDR1 is LNHDA and CDR2 is SQIVND (reference sequence). CDR3 length: 15 residues. The CDR3 loop is CASSTGTSGGYEQYF. The DNA of the CDR3 is TGTGCCAGTAGTACCGGGACTAGCGGGGGGTACGAGCAGTACTTC.

With respect to this clone: The identical CDR3 is also encoded by other nucleotide sequences in the sample. J is TRBJ2-3 and V is TRBV2; D is possibly TRBD1 (5 bases). The ends were cut back, 5 bases at V and 4 bases at J, with 13 bases in the middle. CDR1 and CDR2 (germline): SNHLY, FYNNEI. The CDR3 runs 14 residues. The chain's CDR3 is CASSNRISSDTQYF. As DNA, the CDR3 is TGTGCCAGCAGTAACAGGATTTCCTCAGATACGCAGTATTTT. Drawing the rest from reference TRBV2 and TRBJ2-3, the complete variable domain is EPEVTQTPSHQVTQMGQEVILRCVPISNHLYFYWYRQILGQKVEFLVSFYNNEISEKSEIFDDQFSVERPDGSNFTLKIRSTKLEDSAMYFCASSNRISSDTQYFGPGTRLTVL.

This chain's CDR3 is CASSPEGGRGHEQFF. The CDR3 nucleotides read TGTGCCAGCTCCCCTGAAGGCGGGCGCGGCCATGAGCAGTTCTTC. V gene TRBV9 combines with J gene TRBJ2-1; a possible D gene is TRBD2 (5 bases). V dropped 7 bases and J dropped 8 bases, with 22 bases sitting between them. CDR3 size: 15 residues. Germline values: CDR1 SGDLS, CDR2 YYNGEE.